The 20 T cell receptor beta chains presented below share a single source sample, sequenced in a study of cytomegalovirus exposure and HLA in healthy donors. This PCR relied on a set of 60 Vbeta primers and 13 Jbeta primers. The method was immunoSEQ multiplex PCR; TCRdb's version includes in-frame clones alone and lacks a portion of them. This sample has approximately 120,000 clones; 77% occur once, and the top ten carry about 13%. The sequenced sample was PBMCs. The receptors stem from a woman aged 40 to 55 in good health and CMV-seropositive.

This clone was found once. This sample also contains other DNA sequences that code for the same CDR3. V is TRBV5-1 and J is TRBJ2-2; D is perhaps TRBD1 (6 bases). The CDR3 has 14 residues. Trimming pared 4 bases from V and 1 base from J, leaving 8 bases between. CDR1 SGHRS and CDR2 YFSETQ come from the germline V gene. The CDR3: CASSPGQNTGELFF. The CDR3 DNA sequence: TGCGCCAGCAGCCCGGGACAGAACACCGGGGAGCTGTTTTTT.

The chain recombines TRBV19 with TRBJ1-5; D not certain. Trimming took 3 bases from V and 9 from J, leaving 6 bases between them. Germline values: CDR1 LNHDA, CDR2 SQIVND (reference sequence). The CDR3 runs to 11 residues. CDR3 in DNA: TGTGCCAGTAGTATTAGTGGGCCCCAGCATTTT. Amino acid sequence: CASSISGPQHF.

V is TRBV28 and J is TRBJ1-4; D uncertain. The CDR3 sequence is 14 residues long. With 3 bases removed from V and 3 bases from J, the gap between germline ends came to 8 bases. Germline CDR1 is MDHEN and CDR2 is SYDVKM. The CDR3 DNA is TGTGCCAGCAGTTTTTTCGTATCTAATGAAAAACTGTTTTTT. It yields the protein CASSFFVSNEKLFF.

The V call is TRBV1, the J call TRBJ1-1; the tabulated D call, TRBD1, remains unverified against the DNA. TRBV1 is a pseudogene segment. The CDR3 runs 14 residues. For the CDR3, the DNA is TGCACCAGTTCTGGACAGGGATGGAACACTGAAGCTTTCTTT. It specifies CTSSGQGWNTEAFF.

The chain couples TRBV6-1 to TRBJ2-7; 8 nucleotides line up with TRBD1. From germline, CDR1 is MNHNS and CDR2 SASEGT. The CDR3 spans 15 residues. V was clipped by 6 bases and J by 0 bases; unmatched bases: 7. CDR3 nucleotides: TGTGCCAGCAGGTCAGGGACAGGAAGCTCCTACGAGCAGTACTTC. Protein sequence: CASRSGTGSSYEQYF.

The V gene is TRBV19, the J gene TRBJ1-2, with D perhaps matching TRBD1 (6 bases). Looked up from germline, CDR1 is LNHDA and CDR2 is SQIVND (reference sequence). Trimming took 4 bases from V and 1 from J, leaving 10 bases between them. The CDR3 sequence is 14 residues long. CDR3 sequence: CASSTSDSNYGYTF. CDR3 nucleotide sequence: TGTGCCAGTAGTACCTCGGACAGTAACTATGGCTACACCTTC.

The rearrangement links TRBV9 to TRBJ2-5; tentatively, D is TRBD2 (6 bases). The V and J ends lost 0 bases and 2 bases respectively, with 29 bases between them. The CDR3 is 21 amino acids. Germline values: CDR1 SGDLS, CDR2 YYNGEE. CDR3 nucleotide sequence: TGTGCCAGCAGCGTAGGGACTATAATCGGGATAGGGTCCCCGTGGCAAGAGACCCAGTACTTC. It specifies CASSVGTIIGIGSPWQETQYF.

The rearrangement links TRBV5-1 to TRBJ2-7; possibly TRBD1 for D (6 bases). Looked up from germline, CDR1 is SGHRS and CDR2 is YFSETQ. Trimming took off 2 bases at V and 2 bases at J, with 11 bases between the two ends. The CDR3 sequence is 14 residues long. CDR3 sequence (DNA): TGCGCCAGCAGCTTACCAGGACAGACCTACGAGCAGTACTTC. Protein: CASSLPGQTYEQYF.

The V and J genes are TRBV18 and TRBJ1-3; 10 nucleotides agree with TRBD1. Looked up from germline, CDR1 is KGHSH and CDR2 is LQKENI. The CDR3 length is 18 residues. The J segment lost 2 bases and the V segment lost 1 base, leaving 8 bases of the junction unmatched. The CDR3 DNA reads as TGTGCCAGCTCACCACGAAGGGGGACAGGGGCTGCTGGAAACACCATATATTTT. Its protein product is CASSPRRGTGAAGNTIYF.

The CDR3 sequence: CACRLDRVSQETQYF. CDR3 sequence (DNA): TGTGCCTGTCGACTGGACAGGGTGAGCCAAGAGACCCAGTACTTC. This chain uses TRBV30 with TRBJ2-5; 8 nucleotides line up with TRBD1. The CDR3 totals 15 residues. J gave up 1 base and V 6 bases, and 10 bases lay outside the gene matches. Germline V lookup: CDR1 GTSNPN, CDR2 SVGIG (reference sequence).

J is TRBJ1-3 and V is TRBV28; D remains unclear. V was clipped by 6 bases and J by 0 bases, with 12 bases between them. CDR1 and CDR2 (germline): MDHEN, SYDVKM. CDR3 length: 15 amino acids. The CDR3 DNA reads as TGTGCCAGCAGCCCCTTACAGAGCTCTGGAAACACCATATATTTT. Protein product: CASSPLQSSGNTIYF.

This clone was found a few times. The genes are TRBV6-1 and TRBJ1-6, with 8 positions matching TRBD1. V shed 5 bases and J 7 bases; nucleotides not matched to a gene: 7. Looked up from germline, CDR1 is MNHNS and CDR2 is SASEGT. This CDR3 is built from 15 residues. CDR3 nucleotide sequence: TGTGCCAGCAGTCAAATTCAGGGGGCAAATTCACCCCTCCACTTT. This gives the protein CASSQIQGANSPLHF.

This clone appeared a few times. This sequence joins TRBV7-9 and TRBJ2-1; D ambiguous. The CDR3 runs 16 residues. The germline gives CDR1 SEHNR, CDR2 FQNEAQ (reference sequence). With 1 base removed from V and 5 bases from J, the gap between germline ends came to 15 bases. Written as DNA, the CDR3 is TGTGCCAGCAGCTTAGGAGGCCCCGCGACTCACAATGAGCAGTTCTTC. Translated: CASSLGGPATHNEQFF.

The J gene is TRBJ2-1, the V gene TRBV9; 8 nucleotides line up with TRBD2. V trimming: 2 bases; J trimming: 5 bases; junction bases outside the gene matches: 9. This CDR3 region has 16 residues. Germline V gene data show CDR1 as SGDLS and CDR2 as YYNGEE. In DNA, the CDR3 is TGTGCCAGCAGCGTCCAACTAGCGGAGGGGAACAATGAGCAGTTCTTC. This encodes CASSVQLAEGNNEQFF.

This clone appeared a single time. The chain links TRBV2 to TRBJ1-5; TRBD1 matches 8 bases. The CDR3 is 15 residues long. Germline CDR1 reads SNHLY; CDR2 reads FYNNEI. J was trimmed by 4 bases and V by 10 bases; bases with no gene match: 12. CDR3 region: CATTPGTGVNQPQHF. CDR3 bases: TGTGCCACAACACCCGGGACAGGCGTAAATCAGCCCCAGCATTTT.

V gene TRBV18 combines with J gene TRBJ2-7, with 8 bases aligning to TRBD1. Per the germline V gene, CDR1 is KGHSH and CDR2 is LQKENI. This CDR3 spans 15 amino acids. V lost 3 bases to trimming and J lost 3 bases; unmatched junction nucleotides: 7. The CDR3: CASSPPGQVGYEQYF. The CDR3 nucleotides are TGTGCCAGCTCACCCCCGGGACAGGTGGGCTACGAGCAGTACTTC.

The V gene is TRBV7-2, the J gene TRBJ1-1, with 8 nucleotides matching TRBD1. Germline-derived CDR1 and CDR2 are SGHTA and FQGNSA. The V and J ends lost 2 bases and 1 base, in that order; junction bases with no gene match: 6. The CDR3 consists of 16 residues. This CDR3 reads CASSLSQGARNTEAFF. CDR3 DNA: TGTGCCAGCAGCTTAAGCCAGGGGGCGCGGAACACTGAAGCTTTCTTT.

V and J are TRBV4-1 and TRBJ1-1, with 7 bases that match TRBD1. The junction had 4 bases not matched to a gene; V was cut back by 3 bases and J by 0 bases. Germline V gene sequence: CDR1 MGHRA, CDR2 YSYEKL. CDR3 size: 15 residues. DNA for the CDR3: TGCGCCAGCAGCCACTACAGGGGCCTGAACACTGAAGCTTTCTTT. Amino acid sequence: CASSHYRGLNTEAFF.

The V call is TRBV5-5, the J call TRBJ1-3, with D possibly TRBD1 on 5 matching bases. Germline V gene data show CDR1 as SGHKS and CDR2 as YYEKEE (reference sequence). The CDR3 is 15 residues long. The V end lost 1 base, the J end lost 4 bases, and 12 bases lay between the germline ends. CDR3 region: CASSLQGFSGNTIYF. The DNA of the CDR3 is TGTGCCAGCAGCTTGCAGGGATTTTCCGGAAACACCATATATTTT.

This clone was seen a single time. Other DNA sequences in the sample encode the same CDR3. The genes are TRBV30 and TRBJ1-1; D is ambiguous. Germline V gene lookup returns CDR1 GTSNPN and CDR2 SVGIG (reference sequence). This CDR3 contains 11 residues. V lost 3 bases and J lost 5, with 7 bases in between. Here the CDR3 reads CAWSPRTEAFF. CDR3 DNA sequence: TGTGCCTGGAGCCCGAGGACTGAAGCTTTCTTT.